What follows are 3 T cell receptor beta chains derived from one specimen sequenced in a study of cytomegalovirus exposure and HLA in healthy donors. PCR primers comprised 60 Vbeta and 13 Jbeta primers. Libraries were prepared by immunoSEQ multiplex PCR; TCRdb keeps only in-frame clonotypes and omits some of them. The sample records about 140,000 clones, around 70% being singletons. Sequenced material: PBMCs. The receptors were gathered from a woman in her 30s in good health and CMV-seronegative.

This chain links TRBV11-3 with TRBJ2-2, with TRBD2 identical over 9 bases. Germline CDR1 SGHNT, CDR2 YENEEA. J was trimmed by 5 bases and V by 3 bases; bases with no gene match: 1. The CDR3 length is 14 residues. The CDR3 here is CASSLREGTGELFF. The CDR3 DNA reads as TGTGCCAGCAGCTTGCGGGAGGGGACCGGGGAGCTGTTTTTT.

V usage is TRBV6-1 and J usage is TRBJ1-1; D is ambiguous. Germline V CDR1 and CDR2: MNHNS, SASEGT. With 7 bases removed from V and 1 base from J, the gap between germline ends came to 16 bases. CDR3 length equals 15 residues. The CDR3 DNA reads as TGTGCCAGCACCTTCCAAGGAACAGAGAACACTGAAGCTTTCTTT. Its protein is CASTFQGTENTEAFF.

This chain joins TRBV5-6 and TRBJ2-2; the D gene is possibly TRBD1 (6 bases). Trimming took 4 bases from V and 4 from J, leaving 11 bases between them. The CDR3 is 14 amino acids. Germline V gene lookup returns CDR1 SGHDT and CDR2 YYEEEE. CDR3 DNA: TGTGCCAGCAGCGCATACAGGGTCACCGGGGAGCTGTTTTTT. It encodes CASSAYRVTGELFF. Supplemented by reference TRBV5-6 and TRBJ2-2, the full variable domain reads DAGVTQSPTHLIKTRGQQVTLRCSPKSGHDTVSWYQQALGQGPQFIFQYYEEEERQRGNFPDRFSGHQFPNYSSELNVNALLLGDSALYLCASSAYRVTGELFFGEGSRLTVL.